Shown below are 6 T cell receptor beta chains from a single sample sequenced in a study of T-cell memory formation after mild COVID-19. TCRdb re-derived calls from the 5' RACE reads in MiXCR, one entry per CDR3 protein. The sample contains under 400,000 distinct CDR3 sequences, around 28% of which appear only once. The sample comprised PBMCs or a T cell subset sorted from them (not recorded which). These receptors were taken from an adult woman who had mild COVID-19 (a few samples of this study predate the infection). Cell type and time point are not known.

This clonotype was recorded a few times. The V call is TRBV6-5, the J call TRBJ2-6; the match to TRBD1 covers 8 bases. V was pared by 6 bases and J by 0 bases, with 10 bases of the junction left unmatched. The CDR3 has 18 amino acids. Germline V gene lookup returns CDR1 MNHEY and CDR2 SVGAGI. This CDR3 reads CASRTTGASSSGANVLTF. The CDR3 DNA sequence: TGTGCCAGCAGAACGACAGGGGCCTCCAGCTCTGGGGCCAACGTCCTGACTTTC.

V gene TRBV2 combines with J gene TRBJ1-5, with 7 bases that match TRBD1. V was clipped by 9 bases and J by 4 bases; unmatched bases: 9. Germline assignment: CDR1 SNHLY and CDR2 FYNNEI. CDR3 length: 14 residues. The CDR3 bases are TGTGCCAGTCAGACAGGGACGGGGAATCAGCCCCAGCATTTT. The encoded protein is CASQTGTGNQPQHF.

The V gene is TRBV9, the J gene TRBJ2-5; a weak D match, TRBD1 (5 bases). Trimming pared 4 bases from V and 5 bases from J, leaving 15 bases between. The V gene's germline CDR1 is SGDLS and CDR2 YYNGEE. The CDR3 is 14 amino acids. The CDR3 region is CASSIGASWETQYF. CDR3 in DNA: TGTGCCAGCAGCATTGGGGCCTCTTGGGAGACCCAGTACTTC.

The chain employs TRBV20-1 and TRBJ1-6, with a weak D call TRBD1 (6 bases). The CDR3 loop spans 13 amino acids. The V gene lost 3 bases and the J gene lost 10 bases, with 13 bases spanning the gap. Germline V gene sequence: CDR1 DFQATT, CDR2 SNEGSKA (reference sequence). Here the CDR3 reads CSARETGLSPLHF. The CDR3 coding sequence is TGCAGTGCTAGGGAAACAGGGTTATCACCCCTCCACTTT.

This clonotype has just a few counts. The chain couples TRBV6-5 to TRBJ2-7; 7 bases are a match to TRBD2. Germline CDR1 MNHEY, CDR2 SVGAGI. There are 15 residues in the CDR3. J lost 4 bases, V lost 2 bases, and 8 bases had no gene match. The CDR3 protein is CASSYRGRGIYEQYF. In DNA form, the CDR3 reads TGTGCCAGCAGTTACCGCGGGAGAGGGATTTACGAGCAGTACTTC.

V and J are TRBV4-3 and TRBJ2-7; tentatively, D is TRBD2 (6 bases). Between the trimmed V and J ends, which lost 0 bases and 6 bases, there was a span of 21 bases. Germline V gene data show CDR1 as LGHNA and CDR2 as YSLEER. The CDR3 consists of 17 residues. CDR3 coding DNA: TGCGCCAGCAGCCAAGAGGGAGGTACGGTCTTACGTGGCGAGCAGTACTTC. Translating gives CASSQEGGTVLRGEQYF.